This TCR beta chain was observed in a study of T cells in Graves' hyperthyroidism and ophthalmopathy. This clonotype was counted only a few times. Amplification of TCR beta CDR3 regions used RNA as the template. The HTBI set primed first-round TCR CDR3 RT-PCR. A single record per CDR3 protein comes from TCRdb applying MiXCR to the multiplex PCR reads. The table lists over 400,000 distinct CDR3 sequences, around a fifth of them singletons. The CDR3 totals 12 residues. Germline lookup yields CDR1 MDHEN and CDR2 SYDVKM. V lost 2 bases, J lost 7 bases, and 9 bases lay in between. Every diagnosis used clinical symptoms, serum thyroxine and TRAb, thyroid ultrasound and orbital computed tomography. PBMCs were derived from 9.5 to 10 ml fresh peripheral blood.

V gene TRBV28 combines with J gene TRBJ2-7; D is ambiguous. The source of this sequence is a woman aged 70-85 years with Graves' ophthalmopathy. Sequencing was performed on blood. CDR3 sequence: CASSLRVREQYF. CDR3 nucleotide sequence: TGTGCCAGCAGTTTACGGGTCCGGGAGCAGTACTTC. Looking up the rest from reference TRBV28 and TRBJ2-7 gives the full variable domain: DVKVTQSSRYLVKRTGEKVFLECVQDMDHENMFWYRQDPGLGLRLIYFSYDVKMKEKGDIPEGYSVSREKKERFSLILESASTNQTSMYLCASSLRVREQYFGPGTRLTVT.